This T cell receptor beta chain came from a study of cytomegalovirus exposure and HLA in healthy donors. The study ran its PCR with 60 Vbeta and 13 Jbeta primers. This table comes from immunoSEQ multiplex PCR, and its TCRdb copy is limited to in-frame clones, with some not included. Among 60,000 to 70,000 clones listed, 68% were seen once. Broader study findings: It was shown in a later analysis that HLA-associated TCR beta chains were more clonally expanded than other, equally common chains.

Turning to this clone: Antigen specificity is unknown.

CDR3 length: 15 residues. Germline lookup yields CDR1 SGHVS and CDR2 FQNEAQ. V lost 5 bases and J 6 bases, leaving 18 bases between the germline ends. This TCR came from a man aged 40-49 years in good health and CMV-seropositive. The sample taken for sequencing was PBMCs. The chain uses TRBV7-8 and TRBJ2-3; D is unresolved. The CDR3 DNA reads TGTGCCAGCAGCATCCAGGCGAACCGCTGGGATACGCAGTATTTT. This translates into CASSIQANRWDTQYF.